This T cell receptor beta chain was captured in a study of T cells in Graves' hyperthyroidism and ophthalmopathy. V was cut by 5 bases and J by 0 bases, with 21 bases left in between. The germline CDR1 and CDR2 sequences are SEHNR and FQNEAQ (reference sequence). The CDR3 sequence is 18 residues long. RNA transcripts gave rise to amplified TCR beta CDR3 regions. With the HTBI primer set, the TCR CDR3 went through a first round of RT-PCR. MiXCR was run by TCRdb on the multiplex PCR reads, yielding one entry per CDR3 protein. The table records around 690,000 distinct CDR3 sequences, approximately 15% of them present only once.

The sequencing sample was made of blood. The TCR comes from a man aged 50 or older with Graves' hyperthyroidism. The chain uses TRBV7-9 and TRBJ2-3; TRBD2 might be the D (5 bases). CDR3 bases: TGTGCCAGCAGCCCACCTGGAGGCCTTGCTTTTAGCACAGATACGCAGTATTTT. Amino acid sequence: CASSPPGGLAFSTDTQYF.